The 5 T cell receptor beta chains below all came from one sample that was sequenced in a study of T cell responses to AZD1222 COVID-19 vaccine. TCRdb's table, derived via immunoSEQ multiplex PCR, lists solely in-frame clones and lacks some. The data show 200,000 to 250,000 clones, about 92% seen once. The sample here was peripheral blood, taken on day 0 of MenACWY control vaccination. Receptor source: an adult in good health.

The chain joins TRBV18 to TRBJ1-5, with 7 bases identical to TRBD1. V was pared by 4 bases and J by 4 bases, with 4 bases of the junction left unmatched. Germline V gene lookup returns CDR1 KGHSH and CDR2 LQKENI. CDR3 length equals 14 residues. The CDR3 spells CASSRTGPNQPQHF. The CDR3 DNA follows: TGTGCCAGCTCACGGACAGGACCGAATCAGCCCCAGCATTTT.

Concerning this clone: Other DNA sequences in this specimen translate into the identical CDR3. This sequence joins TRBV19 and TRBJ1-5, with D uncertain. This CDR3 contains 13 residues. Trimming took off 3 bases at V and 3 bases at J, with 6 bases between the two ends. Germline assignment: CDR1 LNHDA and CDR2 SQIVND (reference sequence). CDR3 nucleotide sequence: TGTGCCAGTAGTATGGGGTTCAATCAGCCCCAGCATTTT. The encoded protein is CASSMGFNQPQHF.

V is TRBV18 and J is TRBJ1-4, with a possible D match to TRBD1 (6 bases). The germline gives CDR1 KGHSH, CDR2 LQKENI. Trimming cost V 3 bases and J 5 bases, with 16 bases left between them. The CDR3 spans 16 residues. The DNA for the CDR3 is TGTGCCAGCTCACCGCAAACGGGGGGCTGGAATGAAAAACTGTTTTTT. This gives the protein CASSPQTGGWNEKLFF.

The chain is built from TRBV4-2 and TRBJ1-2; D remains unclear. Germline V gene lookup returns CDR1 LGHNA and CDR2 YNFKEQ. The CDR3 runs 15 residues. V lost 0 bases, J lost 5 bases, and 13 bases lay in between. The DNA for the CDR3 is TGTGCCAGCAGCCAAGATCAGTCGGGGAGGTATGGCTACACCTTC. It yields the protein CASSQDQSGRYGYTF.

The chain has TRBV6-6 and TRBJ1-1; TRBD1 is a possible D gene (5 bases). CDR3 length: 15 amino acids. V lost 0 bases, J lost 7 bases, and 15 bases lay in between. CDR1 MNHNY and CDR2 SVGAGI come from the germline V gene (reference sequence). The chain's CDR3 is CASSYSQGRDNEAFF. CDR3 nucleotide sequence: TGTGCCAGCAGTTACTCGCAGGGCAGGGATAATGAAGCTTTCTTT.